This T cell receptor (beta chain) was obtained from a study of human T cells and chemical hapten exposure. Study in general: Alopecia areata, totalis or universalis affected patients, mainly female. General study results and limits: Alopecia affecting every donor means their immune response may not match healthy people's.

The V end lost 4 bases, the J end lost 4 bases, and 13 bases lay between the germline ends. The CDR3 totals 15 residues. The germline V gene has CDR1 SGHTA and CDR2 FQGNSA. This clonotype was seen many times. Its matching antigen is unknown. TCRdb reanalysed the RACE reads using MiXCR and keeps one entry per CDR3 protein. This table holds about 40,000 distinct CDR3 sequences, around 3% found once. Time point specified: patch test 2, 6 weeks after DPC sensitization. Sample treatment: therapeutic diphenylcyclopropenone sensitization with weekly scalp DPC. Ahead of applying each patch test, blood was sampled. Participating donors were patients with alopecia, aged 18 to 70 years, considered appropriate candidates for DPC.

This rearrangement joins TRBV7-2 to TRBJ2-2; D gene unclear. The input for sequencing was whole blood, taken in connection with sensitization to the hapten diphenylcyclopropenone (DPC). This TCR derives from a man aged 40-49 years with alopecia areata. Some clones in this sample may be carry-over from other donors' samples. The CDR3 reads CASSWSLPSTGELFF. The CDR3, as DNA: TGTGCCAGCAGCTGGAGTTTACCCTCCACCGGGGAGCTGTTTTTT. Variable domain in full (rest from reference TRBV7-2 and TRBJ2-2): GAGVSQSPSNKVTEKGKDVELRCDPISGHTALYWYRQSLGQGLEFLIYFQGNSAPDKSGLPSDRFSAERTGGSVSTLTIQRTQQEDSAVYLCASSWSLPSTGELFFGEGSRLTVL.